Each of the 14 T cell receptor beta chains below was sequenced from the same sample in a study of OX40 agonist ivuxolimab in advanced cancers. The repertoire was sequenced with immunoSEQ multiplex PCR; TCRdb's copy has only in-frame clones and lacks some. The sample has approximately 94,000 clones, less than 95% seen once. This specimen was CD4+ or CD8+ T cells sorted from blood, taken in a trial of the OX40 agonist ivuxolimab. These receptors were obtained from an adult with an advanced solid tumor such as melanoma, head and neck, liver or kidney cancer.

This chain joins TRBV28 and TRBJ2-5, with D uncertain. Per the germline V gene, CDR1 is MDHEN and CDR2 is SYDVKM. There are 13 residues in the CDR3. The V end was cut by 7 bases, the J end by 7 bases, with 16 bases between. Here the CDR3 DNA reads TGTGCCAGCATTAGCAGCAGCGAGTGGACCCAGTACTTC. Its protein product is CASISSSEWTQYF.

The rearrangement uses TRBV9 and TRBJ1-3; no clear D gene. V shed 3 bases and J shed 2 bases, with 12 bases lying between them. Germline lookup yields CDR1 SGDLS and CDR2 YYNGEE. This CDR3 spans 15 amino acids. CDR3 sequence reads: CASSAIPVAGNTIYF. The CDR3 bases are TGTGCCAGCAGCGCAATCCCGGTTGCTGGAAACACCATATATTTT.

The V and J genes are TRBV4-1 and TRBJ2-5, with 7 bases lining up with TRBD2. Germline V gene lookup returns CDR1 MGHRA and CDR2 YSYEKL. The CDR3 contains 15 residues. V shed 0 bases and J 5 bases; nucleotides not matched to a gene: 6. The CDR3 is CASSQDGGRAETQYF. As DNA, the CDR3 is TGCGCCAGCAGCCAAGATGGAGGGAGGGCTGAGACCCAGTACTTC.

The chain recombines TRBV4-1 with TRBJ2-7, with D perhaps TRBD1 (7 bases). Germline assignment: CDR1 MGHRA and CDR2 YSYEKL. This CDR3 has 17 residues. Trimming took 0 bases from V and 3 from J, leaving 18 bases between them. The DNA for the CDR3 is TGCGCCAGCAGCCAAGATCTTAGCCAGGGGGGAATCTACGAGCAGTACTTC. Its protein product is CASSQDLSQGGIYEQYF.

CDR3 loop: CASSQGTGVLQETQYF. CDR3 sequence (DNA): TGTGCCAGCAGCCAAGGGACAGGGGTCCTTCAAGAGACCCAGTACTTC. The J gene is TRBJ2-5, the V gene TRBV5-8; 10 positions match TRBD1. Per the germline V gene, CDR1 is SGHTS and CDR2 is YDEGEE. The CDR3 is 16 residues long. Trimming removed 4 bases from V and 2 bases from J; junction bases left unmatched: 8. The whole variable domain, remainder taken from reference TRBV5-8 and TRBJ2-5, is EAGVTQSPTHLIKTRGQQATLRCSPISGHTSVYWYQQALGLGLQFLLWYDEGEERNRGNFPPRFSGRQFPNYSSELNVNALELEDSALYLCASSQGTGVLQETQYFGPGTRLLVL.

This chain connects TRBV18 to TRBJ1-3; D may be TRBD1 (5 bases). The CDR3 has 15 amino acids. Trimming left V 5 bases short and J 0 bases short, with 11 bases between. CDR1 and CDR2 from the germline V gene are KGHSH and LQKENI. The CDR3 coding sequence is TGTGCCAGCTCAAGGGGCCCCAGCTCTGGAAACACCATATATTTT. It encodes CASSRGPSSGNTIYF. Variable domain in full (rest from reference TRBV18 and TRBJ1-3): NAGVMQNPRHLVRRRGQEARLRCSPMKGHSHVYWYRQLPEEGLKFMVYLQKENIIDESGMPKERFSAEFPKEGPSILRIQQVVRGDSAAYFCASSRGPSSGNTIYFGEGSWLTVV.

The chain is built from TRBV9 and TRBJ2-2; 10 bases are a match to TRBD1. With 7 bases clipped from V and 5 bases from J, the junction kept 5 bases outside the gene matches. Germline V CDR1 and CDR2: SGDLS, YYNGEE. The CDR3 covers 14 residues. This CDR3 reads CASPWTGGTGELFF. CDR3 bases: TGTGCCAGCCCCTGGACAGGGGGAACCGGGGAGCTGTTTTTT.

In this sample, this clone turned up once. The chain links TRBV29-1 to TRBJ2-7; tentatively, D is TRBD1 (6 bases). CDR1 is SQVTM and CDR2 is ANQGSEA in the germline V gene. The CDR3 spans 13 residues. V shed 4 bases and J shed 5 bases, with 15 bases lying between them. The CDR3 nucleotides read TGCAGCGTTGGTACAGGGCCGCCTAACGAGCAGTACTTC. Amino acid sequence: CSVGTGPPNEQYF.

The chain employs TRBV11-3 and TRBJ2-2; the D is unclear. The CDR3 totals 15 residues. Trimming removed 7 bases at V and 3 bases at J, with 15 bases between. CDR1 is SGHNT and CDR2 is YENEEA in the germline V gene. This CDR3 reads CASKVRARYTGELFF. CDR3 bases: TGTGCCAGCAAGGTTCGGGCAAGATACACCGGGGAGCTGTTTTTT.

The chain couples TRBV5-4 to TRBJ1-2; 7 bases match TRBD1. CDR1 SGHNT and CDR2 YYREEE come from the germline V gene (reference sequence). CDR3 length equals 13 residues. J gave up 5 bases and V 5 bases, and 6 bases lay outside the gene matches. The CDR3 is CASRRGPLYGYTF. The CDR3 coding sequence is TGTGCCAGCAGGAGGGGGCCCCTATATGGCTACACCTTC.

The rearrangement joins TRBV14 to TRBJ2-6, with 10 bases aligning to TRBD1. Germline V gives CDR1 SGHDN, CDR2 FVKESK. J was trimmed by 4 bases and V by 2 bases; bases with no gene match: 8. The CDR3 is 18 amino acids. The CDR3 protein is CASSQLGTGVIGANVLTF. The CDR3 DNA sequence: TGTGCCAGCAGCCAATTGGGGACAGGGGTCATAGGGGCCAACGTCCTGACTTTC. Full variable domain (missing parts from reference TRBV14 and TRBJ2-6): EAGVTQFPSHSVIEKGQTVTLRCDPISGHDNLYWYRRVMGKEIKFLLHFVKESKQDESGMPNNRFLAERTGGTYSTLKVQPAELEDSGVYFCASSQLGTGVIGANVLTFGAGSRLTVL.

V usage is TRBV18 and J usage is TRBJ2-7, with no clear D. This CDR3 has 15 residues. Germline V gene lookup returns CDR1 KGHSH and CDR2 LQKENI. V lost 2 bases and J lost 3, with 14 bases in between. CDR3 in amino acids: CASSPIVGNDYEQYF. The CDR3 region has the DNA TGTGCCAGCTCACCAATTGTAGGGAATGACTACGAGCAGTACTTC.

The rearrangement uses TRBV28 and TRBJ2-1; 11 nucleotides align to TRBD2. This CDR3 has 17 amino acids. Germline assignment: CDR1 MDHEN and CDR2 SYDVKM. Unmatched junction bases numbered 10, after V lost 7 bases and J lost 2 bases. CDR3 nucleotide sequence: TGTGCCAGCAACCAGGGGGGACTAGCGGAGACCTACAATGAGCAGTTCTTC. It is translated as CASNQGGLAETYNEQFF.

The chain recombines TRBV10-3 with TRBJ2-7; D call uncertain. The V gene lost 3 bases and the J gene lost 3 bases, with 6 bases spanning the gap. Germline V CDR1 and CDR2: ENHRY, SYGVKD. CDR3 size: 12 residues. The CDR3 is CAISDQDYEQYF. CDR3 DNA sequence: TGTGCCATCAGTGACCAGGACTACGAGCAGTACTTC.